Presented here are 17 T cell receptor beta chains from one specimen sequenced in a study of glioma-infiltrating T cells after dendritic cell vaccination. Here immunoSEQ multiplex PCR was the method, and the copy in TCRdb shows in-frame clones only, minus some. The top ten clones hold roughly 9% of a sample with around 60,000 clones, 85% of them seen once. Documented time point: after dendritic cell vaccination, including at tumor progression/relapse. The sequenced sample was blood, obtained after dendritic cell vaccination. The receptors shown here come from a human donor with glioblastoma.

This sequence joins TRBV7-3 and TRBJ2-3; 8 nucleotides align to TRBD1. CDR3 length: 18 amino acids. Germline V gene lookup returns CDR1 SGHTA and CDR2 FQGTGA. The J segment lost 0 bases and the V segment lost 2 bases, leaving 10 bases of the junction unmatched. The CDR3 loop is CASSLHPRTGTSTDTQYF. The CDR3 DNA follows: TGTGCCAGCAGCTTACACCCGAGGACAGGGACAAGCACAGATACGCAGTATTTT.

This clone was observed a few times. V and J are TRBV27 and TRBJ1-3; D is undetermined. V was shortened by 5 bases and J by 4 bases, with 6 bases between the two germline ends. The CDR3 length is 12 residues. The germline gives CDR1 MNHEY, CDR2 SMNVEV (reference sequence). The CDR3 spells CASSPGGNTIYF. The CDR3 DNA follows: TGTGCCAGCAGTCCCGGGGGAAACACCATATATTTT.

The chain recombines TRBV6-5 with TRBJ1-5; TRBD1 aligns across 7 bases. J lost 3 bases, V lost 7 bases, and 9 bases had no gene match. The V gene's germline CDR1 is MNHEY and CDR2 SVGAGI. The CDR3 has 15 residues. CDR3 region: CASNPTGYFNQPQHF. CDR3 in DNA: TGTGCCAGCAACCCGACAGGGTATTTCAATCAGCCCCAGCATTTT.

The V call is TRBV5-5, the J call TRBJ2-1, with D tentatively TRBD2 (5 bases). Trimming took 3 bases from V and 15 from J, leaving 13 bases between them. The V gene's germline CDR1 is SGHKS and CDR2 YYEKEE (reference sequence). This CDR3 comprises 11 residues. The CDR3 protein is CASSSDSKWFF. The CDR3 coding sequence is TGTGCCAGCAGCTCGGACTCCAAGTGGTTCTTC.

The CDR3 sequence is CASSIKPGTSWGEQYF. DNA for the CDR3: TGTGCCAGCAGTATCAAACCCGGGACTAGTTGGGGCGAGCAGTACTTC. The chain is built from TRBV28 and TRBJ2-7, with TRBD2 identical over 8 bases. Per the germline V gene, CDR1 is MDHEN and CDR2 is SYDVKM. CDR3 length: 16 residues. Unmatched junction bases numbered 15, after V lost 5 bases and J lost 6 bases.

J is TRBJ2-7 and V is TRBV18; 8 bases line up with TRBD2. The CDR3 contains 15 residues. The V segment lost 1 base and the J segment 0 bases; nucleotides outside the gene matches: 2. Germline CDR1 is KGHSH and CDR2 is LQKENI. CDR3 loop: CASSPLAGSSYEQYF. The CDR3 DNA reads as TGTGCCAGCTCACCACTAGCGGGGAGCTCCTACGAGCAGTACTTC.

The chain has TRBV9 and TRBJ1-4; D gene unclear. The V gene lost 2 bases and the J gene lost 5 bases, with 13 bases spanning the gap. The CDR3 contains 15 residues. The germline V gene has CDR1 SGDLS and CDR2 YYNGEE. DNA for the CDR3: TGTGCCAGCAGCGTCTCCGGGAGGAACAATGAAAAACTGTTTTTT. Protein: CASSVSGRNNEKLFF.

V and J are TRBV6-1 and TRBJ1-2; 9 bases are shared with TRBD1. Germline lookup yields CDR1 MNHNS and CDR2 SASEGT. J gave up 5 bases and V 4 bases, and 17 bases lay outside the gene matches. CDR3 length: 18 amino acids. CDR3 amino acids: CASSGREQGAFWGYGYTF. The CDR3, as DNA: TGTGCCAGCAGTGGACGGGAACAGGGGGCCTTCTGGGGTTATGGCTACACCTTC.

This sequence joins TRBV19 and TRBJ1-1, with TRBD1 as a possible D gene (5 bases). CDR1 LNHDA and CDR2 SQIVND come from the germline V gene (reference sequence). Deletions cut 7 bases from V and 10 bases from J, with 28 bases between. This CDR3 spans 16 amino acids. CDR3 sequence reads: CASKAPVQGGVFSAFF. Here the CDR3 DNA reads TGTGCCAGTAAGGCCCCGGTCCAGGGTGGGGTGTTTTCAGCTTTCTTT.

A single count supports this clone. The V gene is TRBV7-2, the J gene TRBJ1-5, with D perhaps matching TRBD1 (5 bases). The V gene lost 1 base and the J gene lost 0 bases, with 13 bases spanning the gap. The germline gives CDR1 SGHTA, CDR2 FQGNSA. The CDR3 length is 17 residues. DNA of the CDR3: TGTGCCAGCAGCTTAGAAGACAGACTGAGTAGCAATCAGCCCCAGCATTTT. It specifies CASSLEDRLSSNQPQHF.

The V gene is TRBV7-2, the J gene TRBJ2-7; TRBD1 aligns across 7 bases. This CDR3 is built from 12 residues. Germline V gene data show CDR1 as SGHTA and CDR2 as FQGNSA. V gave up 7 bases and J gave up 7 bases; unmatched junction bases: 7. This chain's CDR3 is CASNHRGSEQYF. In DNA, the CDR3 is TGTGCCAGCAACCACAGGGGAAGTGAGCAGTACTTC. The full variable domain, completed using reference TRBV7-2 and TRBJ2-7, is GAGVSQSPSNKVTEKGKDVELRCDPISGHTALYWYRQSLGQGLEFLIYFQGNSAPDKSGLPSDRFSAERTGGSVSTLTIQRTQQEDSAVYLCASNHRGSEQYFGPGTRLTVT.

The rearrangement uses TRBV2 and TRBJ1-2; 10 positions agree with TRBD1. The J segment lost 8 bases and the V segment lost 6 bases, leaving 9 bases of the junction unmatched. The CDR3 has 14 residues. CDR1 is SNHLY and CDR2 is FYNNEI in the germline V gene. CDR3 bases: TGTGCCAGCAGCAAATTCCCGACAGGGGGCGGCTACACCTTC. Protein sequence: CASSKFPTGGGYTF.

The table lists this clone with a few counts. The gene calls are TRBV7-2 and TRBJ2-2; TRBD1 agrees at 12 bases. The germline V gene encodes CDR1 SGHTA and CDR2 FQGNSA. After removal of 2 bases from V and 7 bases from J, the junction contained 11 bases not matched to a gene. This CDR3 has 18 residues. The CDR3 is CASSLWGQGALAIGELFF. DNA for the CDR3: TGTGCCAGCAGCTTATGGGGACAGGGGGCGCTGGCGATCGGGGAGCTGTTTTTT.

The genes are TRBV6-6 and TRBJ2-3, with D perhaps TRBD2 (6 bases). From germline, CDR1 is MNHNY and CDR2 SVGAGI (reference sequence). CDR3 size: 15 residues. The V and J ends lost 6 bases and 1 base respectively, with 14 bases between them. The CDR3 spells CASSTGLSGTDTQYF. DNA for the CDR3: TGTGCCAGCAGCACGGGACTGTCAGGCACAGATACGCAGTATTTT.

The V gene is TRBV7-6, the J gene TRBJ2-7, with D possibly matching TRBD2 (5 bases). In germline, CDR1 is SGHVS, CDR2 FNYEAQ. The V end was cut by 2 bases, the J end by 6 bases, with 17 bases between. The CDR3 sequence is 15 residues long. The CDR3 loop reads CASSLYSGLYGEQYF. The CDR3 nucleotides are TGTGCCAGCAGCTTATATTCGGGGTTGTATGGCGAGCAGTACTTC. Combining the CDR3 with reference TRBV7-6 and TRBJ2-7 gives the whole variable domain GAGVSQSPRYKVTKRGQDVALRCDPISGHVSLYWYRQALGQGPEFLTYFNYEAQQDKSGLPNDRFSAERPEGSISTLTIQRTEQRDSAMYRCASSLYSGLYGEQYFGPGTRLTVT.

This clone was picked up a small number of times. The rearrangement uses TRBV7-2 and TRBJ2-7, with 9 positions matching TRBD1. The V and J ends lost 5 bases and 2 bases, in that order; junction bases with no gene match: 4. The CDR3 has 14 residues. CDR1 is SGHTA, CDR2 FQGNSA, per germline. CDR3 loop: CASSNGQGPYEQYF. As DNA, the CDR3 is TGTGCCAGCAGCAACGGACAGGGGCCCTACGAGCAGTACTTC.

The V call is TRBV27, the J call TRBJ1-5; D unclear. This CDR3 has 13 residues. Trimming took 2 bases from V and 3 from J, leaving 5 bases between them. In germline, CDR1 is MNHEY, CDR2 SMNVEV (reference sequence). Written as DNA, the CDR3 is TGTGCCAGCAGTTTAAGCTTCAATCAGCCCCAGCATTTT. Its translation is CASSLSFNQPQHF.